Below are 8 T cell receptor beta chains sequenced from a single sample in a study of blood T cell repertoires in COVID-19. TCRdb's copy holds only in-frame clones and misses some; the assay was immunoSEQ multiplex PCR. The repertoire includes about 65,000 clones, 85% to 95% of them detected once, and 2.9% sits in the top ten. Material for sequencing was peripheral blood. Receptors were obtained from a man between 65 and 85 years old with active COVID-19.

As for this clone: The junction differs from germline at one of its ends, possibly a read error. J is TRBJ1-1 and V is TRBV6-6; no firm D call. CDR1 is MNHNY and CDR2 is SVGAGI in the germline V gene (reference sequence). The CDR3 runs to 14 residues. In DNA, the CDR3 is TGTGTCAGCAGTTATTCGGAGGACAACACTGAAGCTTTCTTT. Translation: CVSSYSEDNTEAFF.

The chain employs TRBV11-3 and TRBJ2-3, with 8 bases fitting TRBD1. The CDR3 has 13 residues. Germline CDR1 reads SGHNT; CDR2 reads YENEEA. After removal of 1 base from V and 8 bases from J, the junction contained 2 bases not matched to a gene. The CDR3 nucleotides are TGTGCCAGCAGCTTAGTACAGGGGGGTACGCAGTATTTT. Translated: CASSLVQGGTQYF.

The J gene is TRBJ2-7, the V gene TRBV7-2, with D unresolved. The CDR3 has 12 amino acids. The germline V and J ends were trimmed by 1 base and 6 bases, with 7 bases remaining between them. Germline CDR1 SGHTA, CDR2 FQGNSA. Here the CDR3 DNA reads TGTGCCAGCAGCTTAGATGAGAGCGAGCAGTACTTC. Translating gives CASSLDESEQYF.

V is TRBV19 and J is TRBJ2-7; 8 bases agree with TRBD1. CDR1 LNHDA and CDR2 SQIVND come from the germline V gene (reference sequence). The J segment lost 5 bases and the V segment lost 4 bases, leaving 7 bases of the junction unmatched. The CDR3 is 14 residues long. The CDR3 DNA is TGTGCCAGTAGTAGGGCGCAGGGGGCAAACGAGCAGTACTTC. This gives the protein CASSRAQGANEQYF.

This rearrangement joins TRBV5-5 to TRBJ2-7, with TRBD1 matching over 7 bases. Per germline, CDR1 SGHKS and CDR2 YYEKEE (reference sequence). CDR3 length: 13 amino acids. The V gene end was trimmed by 7 bases and the J gene end by 2 bases; junction bases not matched to a gene: 6. The CDR3 DNA reads as TGTGCCAGCCTTGAGGACAGGACCTACGAGCAGTACTTC. It codes for CASLEDRTYEQYF.

The chain is built from TRBV7-6 and TRBJ1-2; 8 nucleotides agree with TRBD1. The CDR3 contains 17 residues. V lost 2 bases and J lost 3; bases outside the gene matches: 11. CDR1 is SGHVS and CDR2 is FNYEAQ in the germline V gene. The CDR3 region has the DNA TGTGCCAGCAGCTTAATGGGTACGGGACAGGACCACTATGGCTACACCTTC. It translates to CASSLMGTGQDHYGYTF.

The sample holds a few counts of this clone. This rearrangement joins TRBV7-2 to TRBJ1-3; 8 bases are shared with TRBD1. This CDR3 has 14 residues. Germline V CDR1 and CDR2: SGHTA, FQGNSA. Germline trimming cut 5 bases from V and 4 bases from J; bases unmatched to any gene: 4. CDR3 loop: CASSNTGGGNTIYF. The DNA of the CDR3 is TGTGCCAGCAGCAATACAGGGGGAGGAAACACCATATATTTT.

V is TRBV3-1 (or the pseudogene TRBV3-2) and J is TRBJ1-2, with D perhaps matching TRBD1 (6 bases). Trimming pared 1 base from V and 8 bases from J, leaving 17 bases between. The CDR3 has 15 residues. Germline-derived CDR1 and CDR2 are LGHDT and YNNKEL (reference sequence). This chain's CDR3 is CASSQVVQGLGGYTF. In DNA form, the CDR3 reads TGTGCCAGCAGCCAAGTGGTGCAGGGGCTTGGCGGCTACACCTTC.